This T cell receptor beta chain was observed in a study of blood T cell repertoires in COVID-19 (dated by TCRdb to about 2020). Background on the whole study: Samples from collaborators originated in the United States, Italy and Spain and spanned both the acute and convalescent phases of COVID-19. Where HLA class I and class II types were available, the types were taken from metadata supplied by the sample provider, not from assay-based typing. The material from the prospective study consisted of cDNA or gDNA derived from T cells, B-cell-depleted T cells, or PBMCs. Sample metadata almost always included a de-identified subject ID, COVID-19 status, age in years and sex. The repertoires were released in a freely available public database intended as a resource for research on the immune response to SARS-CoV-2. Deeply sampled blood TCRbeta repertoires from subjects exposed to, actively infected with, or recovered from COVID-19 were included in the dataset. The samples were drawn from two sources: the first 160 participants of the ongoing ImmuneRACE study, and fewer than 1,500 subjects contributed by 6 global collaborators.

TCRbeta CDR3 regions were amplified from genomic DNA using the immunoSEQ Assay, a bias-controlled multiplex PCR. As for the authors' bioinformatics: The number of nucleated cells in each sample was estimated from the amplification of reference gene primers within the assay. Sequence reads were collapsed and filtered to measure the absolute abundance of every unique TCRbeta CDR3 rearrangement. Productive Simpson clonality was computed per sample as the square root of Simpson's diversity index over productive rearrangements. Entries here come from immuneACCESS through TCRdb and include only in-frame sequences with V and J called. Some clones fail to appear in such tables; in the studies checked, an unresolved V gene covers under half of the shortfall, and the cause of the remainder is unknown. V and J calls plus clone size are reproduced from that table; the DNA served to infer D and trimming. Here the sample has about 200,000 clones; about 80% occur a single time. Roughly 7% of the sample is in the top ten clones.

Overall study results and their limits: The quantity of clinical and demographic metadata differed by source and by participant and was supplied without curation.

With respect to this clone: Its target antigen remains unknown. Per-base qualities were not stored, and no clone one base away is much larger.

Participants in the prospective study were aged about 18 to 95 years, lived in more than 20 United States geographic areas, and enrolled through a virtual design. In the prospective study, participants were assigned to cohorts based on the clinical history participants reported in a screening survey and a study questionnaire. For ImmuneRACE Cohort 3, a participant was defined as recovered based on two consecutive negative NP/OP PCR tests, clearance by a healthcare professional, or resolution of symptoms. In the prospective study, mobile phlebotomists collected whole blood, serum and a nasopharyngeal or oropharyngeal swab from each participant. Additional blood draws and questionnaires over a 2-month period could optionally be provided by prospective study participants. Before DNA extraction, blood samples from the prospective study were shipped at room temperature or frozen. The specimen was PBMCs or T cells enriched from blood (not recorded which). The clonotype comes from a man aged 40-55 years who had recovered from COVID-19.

The DNA sequence is as follows: TGTGCCAGCAGGTCCCAACGGAACACCATATATTTT. Its protein reads: CASRSQRNTIYF. Recombination joined TRBV11-2 with TRBJ1-3; no D gene is confidently identified. V loses 6 bases, J loses 7 bases, and the germline ends lie 10 bases apart. The germline V gene sets CDR1 to SGHAT and CDR2 to FQNNGV. CDR3 length: 12 amino acids, cysteine to phenylalanine. The kept DNA is CDR3 alone, 36 bases in frame from the first base.